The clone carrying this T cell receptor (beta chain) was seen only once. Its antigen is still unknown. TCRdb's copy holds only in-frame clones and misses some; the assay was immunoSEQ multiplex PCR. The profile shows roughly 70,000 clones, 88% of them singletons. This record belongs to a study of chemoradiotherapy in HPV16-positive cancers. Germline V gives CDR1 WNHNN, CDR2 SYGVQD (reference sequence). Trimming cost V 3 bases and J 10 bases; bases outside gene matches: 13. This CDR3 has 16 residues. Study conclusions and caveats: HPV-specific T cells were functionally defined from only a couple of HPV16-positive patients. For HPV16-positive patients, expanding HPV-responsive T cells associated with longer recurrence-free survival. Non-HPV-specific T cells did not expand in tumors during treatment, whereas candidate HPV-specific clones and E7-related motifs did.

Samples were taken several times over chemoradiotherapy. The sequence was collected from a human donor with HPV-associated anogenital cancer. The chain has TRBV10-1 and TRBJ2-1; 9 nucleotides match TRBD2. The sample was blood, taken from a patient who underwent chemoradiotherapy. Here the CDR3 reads CASSEVSSGAAGEQFF. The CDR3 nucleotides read TGCGCCAGCAGTGAAGTCTCTAGCGGGGCCGCTGGGGAGCAGTTCTTC.